This T cell receptor beta chain was retrieved from a study of blood T cell repertoires in COVID-19. This CDR3 comprises 12 residues. Trimming cost V 8 bases and J 8 bases, with 15 bases left between them. CDR1 and CDR2 (germline): LNHDA, SQIVND (reference sequence). Assay used: immunoSEQ multiplex PCR; TCRdb lists only in-frame clones, some missing. The repertoire holds about 210,000 clones, roughly four fifths seen once, with about 8% in the top ten. The genes are TRBV19 and TRBJ1-2; perhaps TRBD1 as D (6 bases). Sequenced material: peripheral blood. The receptor's source is a woman in her forties or fifties with active or convalescent COVID-19. The CDR3 region is CASLDRRHGYTF. DNA of the CDR3: TGTGCCAGTCTGGACAGACGGCACGGCTACACCTTC.